A single sample gave rise to the 29 T cell receptor beta chains below, sequenced in a study of somatic mutations in cytotoxic T cells in rheumatoid arthritis. Measured with immunoSEQ multiplex PCR; TCRdb has only the in-frame clones, and not every one. This sample carries more than 9,500 clones, around 86% of them seen once, and the ten largest clones take 12% to 15%. Sequencing was done on a sample of CD8+ T cells sorted from blood. All receptors come from a woman in her sixties in good health.

The V call is TRBV30, the J call TRBJ2-7; 8 bases agree with TRBD1. The CDR3 has 11 residues. Trimming removed 5 bases from V and 5 bases from J; junction bases left unmatched: 2. CDR1 is GTSNPN, CDR2 SVGIG, per germline (reference sequence). The CDR3 DNA follows: TGTGCCTGGGGGACAGGAGACGAGCAGTACTTC. It codes for CAWGTGDEQYF.

This chain connects TRBV4-1 to TRBJ2-5; 7 bases are a match to TRBD1. The last part of the DNA fits TRBJ2-7 better; the J call may be wrong. This CDR3 region has 15 residues. Germline CDR1 is MGHRA and CDR2 is YSYEKL. This CDR3 reads CASSQEPGGSYEQYF. The CDR3 DNA is TGCGCCAGCAGCCAAGAACCAGGGGGCTCCTACGAGCAGTACTTC.

This chain connects TRBV4-2 to TRBJ2-5; D is perhaps TRBD2 (6 bases). Trimming took 0 bases from V and 2 from J, leaving 13 bases between them. The CDR3 length is 16 residues. CDR1 and CDR2 from the germline V gene are LGHNA and YNFKEQ. The CDR3 sequence: CASSQESRGPQETQYF. CDR3 sequence (DNA): TGTGCCAGCAGCCAAGAATCGCGGGGCCCACAAGAGACCCAGTACTTC.

The chain uses TRBV28 and TRBJ2-5; D gene uncertain. With the DNA end fitting TRBJ2-7 better, the J assignment may be wrong. The CDR3 is made up of 13 amino acids. Per germline, CDR1 MDHEN and CDR2 SYDVKM. The CDR3 DNA is TGTGCCAGCAGTTTGCAGCTCACCAGCGAGCAGTACTTC. It specifies CASSLQLTSEQYF.

The chain combines TRBV28 with TRBJ1-4; 9 bases are a match to TRBD1. The CDR3 totals 15 residues. V was pared by 2 bases and J by 4 bases, with 2 bases of the junction left unmatched. The germline V gene has CDR1 MDHEN and CDR2 SYDVKM. The CDR3 region is CASSLGTGLNEKLFF. CDR3 nucleotide sequence: TGTGCCAGCAGTTTAGGGACAGGGCTTAATGAAAAACTGTTTTTT.

The chain has TRBV19 and TRBJ1-1, with 7 bases lining up with TRBD1. Germline lookup yields CDR1 LNHDA and CDR2 SQIVND (reference sequence). The CDR3 loop spans 13 amino acids. V lost 10 bases and J lost 3; bases outside the gene matches: 8. The CDR3 sequence: CATTGQEYTEAFF. In nucleotides, the CDR3 is TGTGCCACCACAGGACAGGAGTACACTGAAGCTTTCTTT.

This clone was found once. The V and J genes are TRBV14 and TRBJ2-2; TRBD2 matches at 10 bases. V was pared by 4 bases and J by 5 bases, with 4 bases of the junction left unmatched. This CDR3 spans 15 amino acids. Germline loops: CDR1 SGHDN, CDR2 FVKESK. Here the CDR3 DNA reads TGTGCCAGCAGCCCTGTAGCGGGGGGAACCGGGGAGCTGTTTTTT. The encoded protein is CASSPVAGGTGELFF.

This chain links TRBV9 with TRBJ2-7; TRBD1 might be the D (5 bases). Trimming took 3 bases from V and 5 from J, leaving 24 bases between them. The CDR3 extends over 17 amino acids. CDR1 SGDLS and CDR2 YYNGEE come from the germline V gene. The CDR3 sequence is CASSAPRGSPGVHEQYF. The CDR3 DNA follows: TGTGCCAGCAGCGCCCCTAGGGGCTCCCCGGGTGTGCACGAGCAGTACTTC. The full variable domain, completed using reference TRBV9 and TRBJ2-7, is DSGVTQTPKHLITATGQRVTLRCSPRSGDLSVYWYQQSLDQGLQFLIQYYNGEERAKGNILERFSAQQFPDLHSELNLSSLELGDSALYFCASSAPRGSPGVHEQYFGPGTRLTVT.

This chain connects TRBV27 to TRBJ1-1; 7 bases fit TRBD1. Germline CDR1 is MNHEY and CDR2 is SMNVEV (reference sequence). V lost 3 bases, J lost 7 bases, and 11 bases stayed unmatched. The CDR3 has 15 residues. The CDR3 spells CASSLAPGQVDEAFF. For the CDR3, the DNA is TGTGCCAGCAGTTTGGCTCCCGGACAGGTTGATGAAGCTTTCTTT.

The rearrangement joins TRBV6-4 to TRBJ1-2; D remains unclear. This CDR3 has 16 residues. Trimming took off 3 bases at V and 0 bases at J, with 14 bases between the two ends. The germline CDR1 and CDR2 sequences are MRHNA and SNTAGT. CDR3 protein: CASSEENPPPNYGYTF. Here the CDR3 DNA reads TGTGCCAGCAGTGAAGAGAACCCGCCCCCTAACTATGGCTACACCTTC.

The chain recombines TRBV10-3 with TRBJ2-3; D possibly corresponds to TRBD2 (7 bases). Trimming pared 2 bases from V and 7 bases from J, leaving 16 bases between. This CDR3 comprises 15 residues. Per the germline V gene, CDR1 is ENHRY and CDR2 is SYGVKD. Here the CDR3 DNA reads TGTGCCATCAGTGAGGAGGGGGGGGCCGGTAATACGCAGTATTTT. It is translated as CAISEEGGAGNTQYF.

The chain couples TRBV2 to TRBJ2-5; a weak D match, TRBD1 (6 bases). Germline V lookup: CDR1 SNHLY, CDR2 FYNNEI. The CDR3 extends over 17 amino acids. Trimming pared 2 bases from V and 2 bases from J, leaving 18 bases between. In DNA, the CDR3 is TGTGCCAGCAGTGAATTGCCAGGGGTTGATCCTCAAGAGACCCAGTACTTC. Amino acid sequence: CASSELPGVDPQETQYF.

The J gene is TRBJ1-5, the V gene TRBV19, with D tentatively TRBD1 (5 bases). With 5 bases removed from V and 5 bases from J, the gap between germline ends came to 10 bases. This CDR3 has 13 residues. Germline V lookup: CDR1 LNHDA, CDR2 SQIVND (reference sequence). The CDR3 sequence is CASSPDNYQPQHF. The DNA for the CDR3 is TGTGCCAGTAGTCCGGACAATTATCAGCCCCAGCATTTT. The variable domain in full, with the rest retrieved from reference TRBV19 and TRBJ1-5, is DGGITQSPKYLFRKEGQNVTLSCEQNLNHDAMYWYRQDPGQGLRLIYYSQIVNDFQKGDIAEGYSVSREKKESFPLTVTSAQKNPTAFYLCASSPDNYQPQHFGDGTRLSIL.

The gene calls are TRBV2 and TRBJ2-1, with 10 bases aligning to TRBD2. The CDR3 runs 14 residues. Trimming removed 8 bases from V and 9 bases from J; junction bases left unmatched: 10. Germline loops: CDR1 SNHLY, CDR2 FYNNEI. In DNA, the CDR3 is TGTGCCAGCTATCGACTAGCGGGCTCCGGTGAGCAGTTCTTC. This translates into CASYRLAGSGEQFF.

The J gene is TRBJ1-2, the V gene TRBV5-6; 9 bases map to TRBD1. CDR3 length equals 13 residues. CDR1 is SGHDT and CDR2 is YYEEEE in the germline V gene. J was trimmed by 5 bases and V by 2 bases; bases with no gene match: 1. CDR3 in DNA: TGTGCCAGCAGCTTTGGACAGGGGTATGGCTACACCTTC. Its translation: CASSFGQGYGYTF.

This clone was detected only a few times. This probably arose from a read error, given a far larger clone one base away. The chain employs TRBV4-2 and TRBJ2-7, with D unresolved. Germline V gene sequence: CDR1 LGHNA, CDR2 YNFKEQ. The V gene lost 4 bases and the J gene lost 4 bases, with 17 bases spanning the gap. The CDR3 is made up of 15 amino acids. DNA for the CDR3: TGTGCCAGCAGCCCTGCCTCGGCGGCTGAATACGAGCAGTACTTC. Translation: CASSPASAAEYEQYF.

V gene TRBV18 combines with J gene TRBJ1-2, with no clear D. This CDR3 contains 15 residues. The germline V and J ends were trimmed by 0 bases and 6 bases, with 14 bases remaining between them. Germline lookup yields CDR1 KGHSH and CDR2 LQKENI. CDR3 amino acids: CASSPPATVSNGYTF. The DNA for the CDR3 is TGTGCCAGCTCACCACCTGCTACAGTATCTAATGGCTACACCTTC.

The chain uses TRBV14 and TRBJ2-3; 11 bases map to TRBD2. J lost 1 base, V lost 4 bases, and 4 bases had no gene match. The CDR3 is 16 residues long. CDR1 SGHDN and CDR2 FVKESK come from the germline V gene. CDR3 in DNA: TGTGCCAGCAGCCCCCCGACTAGCGGGGGCACAGATACGCAGTATTTT. This gives the protein CASSPPTSGGTDTQYF. Drawing the rest from reference TRBV14 and TRBJ2-3, the complete variable domain is EAGVTQFPSHSVIEKGQTVTLRCDPISGHDNLYWYRRVMGKEIKFLLHFVKESKQDESGMPNNRFLAERTGGTYSTLKVQPAELEDSGVYFCASSPPTSGGTDTQYFGPGTRLTVL.

In the case of this clone: Germline and junction disagree at one end, which may indicate a read error. The chain joins TRBV6-1 to TRBJ2-1; a weak D match, TRBD1 (6 bases). Germline V gives CDR1 MNHNS, CDR2 SASEGT. This CDR3 contains 15 residues. CDR3 sequence: CVSSESSSGTNEQFF. DNA of the CDR3: TGTGTCAGCAGTGAGAGTAGCTCAGGGACAAATGAGCAGTTCTTC.

V usage is TRBV2 and J usage is TRBJ2-1; 7 nucleotides agree with TRBD2. Germline CDR1 and CDR2: SNHLY and FYNNEI. The CDR3 has 16 amino acids. V lost 5 bases to trimming and J lost 10 bases; unmatched junction nucleotides: 17. The CDR3 sequence: CASSWRTGEPRGEQFF. In DNA, the CDR3 is TGTGCCAGCAGTTGGAGAACGGGGGAGCCGCGGGGGGAGCAGTTCTTC.

The rearrangement joins TRBV28 to TRBJ2-7; 7 nucleotides align to TRBD1. The CDR3 extends over 13 amino acids. The germline gives CDR1 MDHEN, CDR2 SYDVKM. After removal of 5 bases from V and 6 bases from J, the junction contained 7 bases not matched to a gene. The CDR3 protein is CASSLTGQSEQYF. CDR3 DNA: TGTGCCAGCAGTCTGACGGGACAGTCCGAGCAGTACTTC. Full variable domain (rest looked up from reference TRBV28 and TRBJ2-7): DVKVTQSSRYLVKRTGEKVFLECVQDMDHENMFWYRQDPGLGLRLIYFSYDVKMKEKGDIPEGYSVSREKKERFSLILESASTNQTSMYLCASSLTGQSEQYFGPGTRLTVT.

The gene calls are TRBV7-2 and TRBJ2-5; D may be TRBD1 (6 bases). V lost 3 bases, J lost 5 bases, and 16 bases lay in between. Per the germline V gene, CDR1 is SGHTA and CDR2 is FQGNSA. This CDR3 has 15 residues. The DNA for the CDR3 is TGTGCCAGCAGCTTTACATACTCCCAGGGGGAGACCCAGTACTTC. Encoded protein: CASSFTYSQGETQYF.

The V gene is TRBV7-9, the J gene TRBJ1-1; no reliable D call. This CDR3 contains 12 residues. Germline V gene data show CDR1 as SEHNR and CDR2 as FQNEAQ (reference sequence). The germline V and J ends were trimmed by 7 bases and 3 bases, with 9 bases remaining between them. CDR3 sequence reads: CASNFEDTEAFF. The CDR3 region has the DNA TGTGCCAGCAACTTTGAGGACACTGAAGCTTTCTTT.

The chain is built from TRBV10-3 and TRBJ1-5; unclear D gene. Looked up from germline, CDR1 is ENHRY and CDR2 is SYGVKD. The CDR3 totals 13 residues. The germline V and J ends were trimmed by 8 bases and 5 bases, with 13 bases remaining between them. CDR3 coding DNA: TGTGCCATCCCGAGGCAAGGCCATCAGCCCCAGCATTTT. Translating gives CAIPRQGHQPQHF.

This chain connects TRBV7-2 to TRBJ2-3; no clear D gene. V dropped 0 bases and J dropped 4 bases, with 17 bases sitting between them. The CDR3 is made up of 17 amino acids. Germline V CDR1 and CDR2: SGHTA, FQGNSA. Here the CDR3 reads CASSLAVFSVSSDTQYF. CDR3 DNA: TGTGCCAGCAGCTTAGCTGTCTTTAGTGTGTCGTCAGATACGCAGTATTTT.

The chain has TRBV6-5 and TRBJ1-3; 7 bases are a match to TRBD1. V was pared by 6 bases and J by 7 bases, with 12 bases of the junction left unmatched. The CDR3 spans 15 residues. CDR1 and CDR2 (germline): MNHEY, SVGAGI. This chain's CDR3 is CASRRQGTNGNTIYF. CDR3 DNA: TGTGCCAGCAGACGACAGGGAACTAATGGTAACACCATATATTTT.

J is TRBJ2-3 and V is TRBV15, with 7 positions matching TRBD2. CDR3 length: 15 amino acids. The V and J ends lost 0 bases and 1 base, in that order; junction bases with no gene match: 1. Per the germline V gene, CDR1 is LNHNV and CDR2 is YYDKDF (reference sequence). The CDR3 region is CATSRDGGGTDTQYF. The CDR3 nucleotides read TGTGCCACCAGCAGAGATGGGGGGGGCACAGATACGCAGTATTTT.

This chain links TRBV9 with TRBJ2-5; 7 bases line up with TRBD2. The CDR3 is 15 residues long. Trimming at V came to 0 bases and at J to 2 bases, leaving 4 bases not matched to a gene. CDR1 is SGDLS, CDR2 YYNGEE, per germline. In DNA, the CDR3 is TGTGCCAGCAGCGTAGGGGACTATAAACAAGAGACCCAGTACTTC. This gives the protein CASSVGDYKQETQYF.

Comment on this clone: Germline and junction disagree at one end, which may indicate a read error. Other DNA sequences in the same sample also yield this CDR3. CDR3 region: CASSLGRAETQYF. The CDR3 DNA is TGTGCTAGCAGCTTAGGGCGGGCAGAGACCCAGTACTTC. V gene TRBV7-7 combines with J gene TRBJ2-5; D is perhaps TRBD2 (5 bases). CDR3 size: 13 residues. Germline V gene sequence: CDR1 SSHAT, CDR2 FNYEAQ (reference sequence).